These 22 T cell receptor beta chains were sequenced from one sample in a study of blood T cells in healthy people across ages. With a J-beta primer mix and a sample-barcoded 5' primer, a second PCR ran 7 to 11 cycles. TCRdb called the 5' RACE reads again in MiXCR, with one record for every CDR3 protein. The sample holds roughly 800,000 distinct CDR3 sequences, more than 45% seen once. The specimen sequenced was blood. The source of these receptors is a man aged 25-40 years in good health.

The rearrangement joins TRBV7-8 to TRBJ2-1, with TRBD2 matching 12 bases. V lost 1 base and J lost 4; bases outside the gene matches: 5. Looked up from germline, CDR1 is SGHVS and CDR2 is FQNEAQ. CDR3 length: 17 amino acids. For the CDR3, the DNA is TGTGCCAGCAGCTTAGTAGGACTAGCGGGGAGTTACAATGAGCAGTTCTTC. This encodes CASSLVGLAGSYNEQFF.

The CDR3 sequence is CASSARLVGASGSDTQYF. The CDR3 nucleotides are TGTGCCAGCAGTGCACGACTAGTGGGAGCTTCCGGTTCAGATACGCAGTATTTT. The chain joins TRBV2 to TRBJ2-3; possibly TRBD2 for D (6 bases). This CDR3 spans 18 amino acids. Trimming shortened V by 4 bases and J by 4 bases, and 24 bases separated the two germline ends. CDR1 and CDR2 (germline): SNHLY, FYNNEI.

The chain is built from TRBV9 and TRBJ2-1, with 9 nucleotides matching TRBD2. V lost 1 base to trimming and J lost 8 bases; unmatched junction nucleotides: 13. There are 17 residues in the CDR3. The germline V gene has CDR1 SGDLS and CDR2 YYNGEE. The CDR3 DNA reads TGTGCCAGCAGCGTAATGGGCGGGAGGGCCCCTCCCGATGAGCAGTTCTTC. Translating gives CASSVMGGRAPPDEQFF.

The chain has TRBV28 and TRBJ1-4, with 7 bases that match TRBD1. CDR1 is MDHEN and CDR2 is SYDVKM in the germline V gene. V dropped 6 bases and J dropped 1; count of bases not matched to a gene: 5. The CDR3 is made up of 15 amino acids. CDR3 sequence: CASRGNRGTNEKLFF. The DNA of the CDR3 is TGTGCCAGCAGGGGAAACAGGGGAACTAATGAAAAACTGTTTTTT.

This sequence joins TRBV4-3 and TRBJ2-1; D gene ambiguous. The V gene lost 0 bases and the J gene lost 8 bases, with 8 bases spanning the gap. The CDR3 covers 13 residues. CDR1 LGHNA and CDR2 YSLEER come from the germline V gene. The CDR3 nucleotides are TGCGCCAGCAGCCAAGATCAGGCCCATGAGCAGTTCTTC. It translates to CASSQDQAHEQFF.

V usage is TRBV14 and J usage is TRBJ2-3; D is unresolved. There are 16 residues in the CDR3. V was clipped by 2 bases and J by 5 bases, with 17 bases between them. Germline V gene lookup returns CDR1 SGHDN and CDR2 FVKESK. DNA for the CDR3: TGTGCCAGCAGCCAACCCGACAACCCAATAGGAGATACGCAGTATTTT. Protein: CASSQPDNPIGDTQYF.

V and J are TRBV7-6 and TRBJ2-5; 10 positions match TRBD1. This CDR3 contains 17 residues. The V gene's germline CDR1 is SGHVS and CDR2 FNYEAQ. With V trimmed by 1 base and J by 13 bases, 18 bases remained unmatched. CDR3 sequence reads: CASSLVARGQGLSSLYF. The CDR3 DNA reads as TGTGCCAGCAGCTTAGTCGCCAGGGGACAGGGGCTCTCTAGCCTGTACTTC.

The rearrangement joins TRBV27 to TRBJ1-1; D not certain. Trimming took off 5 bases at V and 8 bases at J, with 21 bases between the two ends. Germline CDR1 reads MNHEY; CDR2 reads SMNVEV (reference sequence). This CDR3 spans 15 amino acids. The CDR3 DNA reads as TGTGCCAGCAGTCCTCTCACCGACGGATCACAGGAAGCTTTCTTT. It codes for CASSPLTDGSQEAFF.

This sequence joins TRBV2 and TRBJ2-4; D ambiguous. CDR1 is SNHLY and CDR2 is FYNNEI in the germline V gene. The V end lost 3 bases, the J end lost 8 bases, and 14 bases lay between the germline ends. The CDR3 contains 14 residues. CDR3 amino acids: CASSELTVGDIQYF. The CDR3 DNA is TGTGCCAGCAGTGAGTTGACGGTTGGGGACATTCAGTACTTC.

This clonotype was picked up a small number of times. J is TRBJ2-1 and V is TRBV7-9; TRBD2 matches at 8 bases. CDR3 length: 15 residues. The V segment lost 3 bases and the J segment 6 bases; nucleotides outside the gene matches: 7. Germline loops: CDR1 SEHNR, CDR2 FQNEAQ (reference sequence). The DNA for the CDR3 is TGTGCCAGCAGCTTCCGAGCGGGAGAGCTCAATGAGCAGTTCTTC. As protein: CASSFRAGELNEQFF.

The chain recombines TRBV4-3 with TRBJ2-1; D is undetermined. The CDR3 runs to 15 residues. V was trimmed by 0 bases and J by 6 bases, leaving 12 bases between them. Germline-derived CDR1 and CDR2 are LGHNA and YSLEER. DNA of the CDR3: TGCGCCAGCAGCCAAGATTGGGTACGCCCCAATGAGCAGTTCTTC. Translating gives CASSQDWVRPNEQFF.

The table lists this clonotype with many counts. The chain joins TRBV4-2 to TRBJ2-1, with 12 bases fitting TRBD2. Losses at the gene ends were 0 bases for V and 6 bases for J; bases not matched to a gene: 3. Germline V gene data show CDR1 as LGHNA and CDR2 as YNFKEQ. The CDR3 runs 16 residues. CDR3 sequence reads: CASSQDASGGANEQFF. CDR3 nucleotides: TGTGCCAGCAGCCAAGATGCTAGCGGGGGGGCCAATGAGCAGTTCTTC.

This clonotype occurred a few times. The chain joins TRBV14 to TRBJ2-7, with TRBD1 matching over 9 bases. This CDR3 is 14 amino acids long. V lost 1 base and J lost 3; bases outside the gene matches: 1. CDR1 and CDR2 from the germline V gene are SGHDN and FVKESK. The CDR3 coding sequence is TGTGCCAGCAGCCAAGGACAGGGGGACTACGAGCAGTACTTC. Encoded protein: CASSQGQGDYEQYF.

The chain's CDR3 is CASSPDRGLRNEQFF. For the CDR3, the DNA is TGTGCCAGCAGTCCTGACAGGGGGCTTCGCAATGAGCAGTTCTTC. This chain links TRBV12-3 or TRBV12-4 with TRBJ2-1; 10 nucleotides line up with TRBD1. This CDR3 has 15 residues. J gave up 6 bases and V 5 bases, and 7 bases lay outside the gene matches.

This chain connects TRBV4-3 to TRBJ2-2; no reliable D call. The CDR3 consists of 15 residues. Germline CDR1 reads LGHNA; CDR2 reads YSLEER. Trimming took 1 base from V and 4 from J, leaving 10 bases between them. The CDR3, as DNA: TGCGCCAGCAGCCAAGGTGATGGGTTCACCGGGGAGCTGTTTTTT. This gives the protein CASSQGDGFTGELFF.

V usage is TRBV7-2 and J usage is TRBJ2-5; tentatively, D is TRBD2 (5 bases). Trimming shortened V by 5 bases and J by 2 bases, and 12 bases separated the two germline ends. The CDR3 extends over 14 amino acids. Per the germline V gene, CDR1 is SGHTA and CDR2 is FQGNSA. The CDR3 bases are TGTGCCAGCAGCCCGGGGTGGGTTCAAGAGACCCAGTACTTC. Its protein is CASSPGWVQETQYF.

The chain couples TRBV5-1 to TRBJ1-5; maybe TRBD1 (5 bases). The CDR3 totals 14 residues. With 4 bases removed from V and 3 bases from J, the gap between germline ends came to 11 bases. Germline assignment: CDR1 SGHRS and CDR2 YFSETQ. CDR3 nucleotide sequence: TGCGCCAGCAGCCCAGACAGCTTCAATCAGCCCCAGCATTTT. Translated: CASSPDSFNQPQHF. The full variable domain, rest sourced from reference TRBV5-1 and TRBJ1-5, is KAGVTQTPRYLIKTRGQQVTLSCSPISGHRSVSWYQQTPGQGLQFLFEYFSETQRNKGNFPGRFSGRQFSNSRSEMNVSTLELGDSALYLCASSPDSFNQPQHFGDGTRLSIL.

This clonotype was detected only a few times. The chain employs TRBV18 and TRBJ2-5; perhaps TRBD2 as D (5 bases). V lost 4 bases and J 5 bases, leaving 17 bases between the germline ends. CDR3 length: 15 residues. The germline CDR1 and CDR2 sequences are KGHSH and LQKENI. The CDR3 coding sequence is TGTGCCAGCTCACAGGGCACGGGGTCCGGGGAGACCCAGTACTTC. Encoded protein: CASSQGTGSGETQYF.

The chain has TRBV10-3 and TRBJ2-5; D may be TRBD1 or TRBD2 (5 bases each). The assigned J gene may be wrong: the sequence end matches TRBJ2-7 better. CDR1 is ENHRY, CDR2 SYGVKD, per germline. The CDR3 covers 14 residues. For the CDR3, the DNA is TGTGCCATCAGGGACCCGGGGCACAGCTACGAGCAGTACTTC. This sequence encodes CAIRDPGHSYEQYF.

This clonotype was detected only a few times. This chain connects TRBV4-3 to TRBJ2-7; 8 nucleotides line up with TRBD2. CDR1 and CDR2 (germline): LGHNA, YSLEER. This CDR3 region has 16 residues. Trimming took 3 bases from V and 3 from J; bases not matched to a gene: 10. CDR3 bases: TGCGCCAGCAGCCACATGAAAAGCGGGAGAGTCTACGAGCAGTACTTC. It is translated as CASSHMKSGRVYEQYF.

The rearrangement joins TRBV30 to TRBJ2-1; D gene ambiguous. Trimming cost V 2 bases and J 12 bases, with 14 bases left between them. Germline-derived CDR1 and CDR2 are GTSNPN and SVGIG (reference sequence). The CDR3 totals 12 residues. The CDR3 spells CAWSLVGLGQFF. The CDR3 DNA follows: TGTGCCTGGAGTTTGGTGGGATTAGGGCAGTTCTTC.

This clonotype was observed a handful of times. The V gene is TRBV11-2, the J gene TRBJ2-1; 10 bases match TRBD2. In germline, CDR1 is SGHAT, CDR2 FQNNGV. With V trimmed by 3 bases and J by 8 bases, 13 bases remained unmatched. The CDR3 loop spans 17 amino acids. The CDR3 reads CASSFLSSGGKVDEQFF. The CDR3 DNA reads as TGTGCCAGCAGCTTCCTCTCTAGCGGGGGAAAGGTCGATGAGCAGTTCTTC.